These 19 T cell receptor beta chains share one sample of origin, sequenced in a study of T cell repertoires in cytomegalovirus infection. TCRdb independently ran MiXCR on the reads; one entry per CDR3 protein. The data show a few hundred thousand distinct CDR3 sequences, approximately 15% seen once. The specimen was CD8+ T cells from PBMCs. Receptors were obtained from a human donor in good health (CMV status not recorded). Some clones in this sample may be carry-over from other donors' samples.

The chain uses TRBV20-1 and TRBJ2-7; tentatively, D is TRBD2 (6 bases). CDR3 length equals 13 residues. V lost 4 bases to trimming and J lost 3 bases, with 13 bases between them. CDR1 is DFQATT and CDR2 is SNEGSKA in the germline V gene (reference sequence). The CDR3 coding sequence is TGCAGTGCTATTGGGGGGACCAGCTACGAGCAGTACTTC. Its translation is CSAIGGTSYEQYF.

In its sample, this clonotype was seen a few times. CDR3 loop: CASSPTTGVLDGYTF. DNA for the CDR3: TGTGCCAGCAGTCCCACGACAGGGGTTCTCGATGGCTACACCTTC. The rearrangement links TRBV6-2 or TRBV6-3 to TRBJ1-2; 8 positions agree with TRBD1. V lost 5 bases to trimming and J lost 6 bases; unmatched junction nucleotides: 11. The CDR3 length is 15 residues. Germline V CDR1 and CDR2: MNHEY, SVGEGT.

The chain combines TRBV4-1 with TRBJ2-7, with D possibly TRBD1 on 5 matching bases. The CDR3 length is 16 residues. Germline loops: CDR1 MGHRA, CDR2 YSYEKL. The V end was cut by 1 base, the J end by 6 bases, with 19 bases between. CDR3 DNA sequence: TGCGCCAGCAGCCAAGCTGTCGGGCAGGGTAGCCGCGAGCAGTACTTC. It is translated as CASSQAVGQGSREQYF.

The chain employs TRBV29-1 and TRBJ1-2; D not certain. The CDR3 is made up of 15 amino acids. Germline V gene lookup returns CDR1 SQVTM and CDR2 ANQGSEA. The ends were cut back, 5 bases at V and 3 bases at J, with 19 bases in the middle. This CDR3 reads CSVQITGIGDYGYTF. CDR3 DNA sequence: TGCAGCGTTCAAATTACGGGGATCGGGGACTATGGCTACACCTTC.

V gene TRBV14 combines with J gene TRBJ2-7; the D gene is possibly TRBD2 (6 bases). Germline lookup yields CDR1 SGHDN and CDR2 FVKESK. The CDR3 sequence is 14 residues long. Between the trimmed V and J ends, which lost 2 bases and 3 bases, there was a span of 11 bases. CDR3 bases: TGTGCCAGCAGCCAACGGGACTCGGGCTACGAGCAGTACTTC. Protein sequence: CASSQRDSGYEQYF. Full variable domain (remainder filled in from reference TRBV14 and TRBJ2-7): EAGVTQFPSHSVIEKGQTVTLRCDPISGHDNLYWYRRVMGKEIKFLLHFVKESKQDESGMPNNRFLAERTGGTYSTLKVQPAELEDSGVYFCASSQRDSGYEQYFGPGTRLTVT.

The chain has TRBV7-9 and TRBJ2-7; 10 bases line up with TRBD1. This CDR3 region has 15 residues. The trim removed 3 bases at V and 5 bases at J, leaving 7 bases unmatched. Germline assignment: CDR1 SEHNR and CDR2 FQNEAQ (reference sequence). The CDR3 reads CASSFSSGTGDEQYF. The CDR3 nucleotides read TGTGCCAGCAGCTTTTCCTCCGGGACAGGGGACGAGCAGTACTTC.

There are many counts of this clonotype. CDR3 bases: TGTGCCAGCAGCTTATTCGCAGGACAGATATATACACCCCTCCACTTT. It specifies CASSLFAGQIYTPLHF. This chain links TRBV11-2 with TRBJ1-6; weak D call: TRBD1 (6 bases). This CDR3 spans 16 amino acids. Trimming removed 2 bases at V and 11 bases at J, with 19 bases between. Germline loops: CDR1 SGHAT, CDR2 FQNNGV.

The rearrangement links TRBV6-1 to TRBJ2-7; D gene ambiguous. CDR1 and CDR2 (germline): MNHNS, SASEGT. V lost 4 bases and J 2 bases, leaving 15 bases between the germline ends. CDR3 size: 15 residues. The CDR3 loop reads CASSATASFPYEQYF. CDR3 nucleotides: TGTGCCAGCAGTGCAACAGCGTCGTTTCCCTACGAGCAGTACTTC.

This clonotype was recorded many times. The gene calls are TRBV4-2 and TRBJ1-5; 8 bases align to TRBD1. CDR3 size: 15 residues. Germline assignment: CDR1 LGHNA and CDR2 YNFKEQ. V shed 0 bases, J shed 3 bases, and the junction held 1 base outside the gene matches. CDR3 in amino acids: CASSQEGQVNQPQHF. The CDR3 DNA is TGTGCCAGCAGCCAAGAGGGACAGGTCAATCAGCCCCAGCATTTT.

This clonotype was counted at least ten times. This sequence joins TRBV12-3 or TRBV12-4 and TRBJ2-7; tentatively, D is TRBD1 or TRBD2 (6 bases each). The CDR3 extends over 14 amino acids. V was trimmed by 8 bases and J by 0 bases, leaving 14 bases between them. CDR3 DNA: TGTGCCAGCGGCCCTGGGGGGCTCTCCTACGAGCAGTACTTC. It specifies CASGPGGLSYEQYF.

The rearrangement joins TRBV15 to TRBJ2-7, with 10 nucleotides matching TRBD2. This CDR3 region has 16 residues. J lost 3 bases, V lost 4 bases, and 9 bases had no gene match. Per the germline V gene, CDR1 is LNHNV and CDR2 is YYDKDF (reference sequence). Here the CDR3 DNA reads TGTGCCACCAGCAAACATGAAATAGCGGGGGGCTACGAGCAGTACTTC. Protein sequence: CATSKHEIAGGYEQYF.

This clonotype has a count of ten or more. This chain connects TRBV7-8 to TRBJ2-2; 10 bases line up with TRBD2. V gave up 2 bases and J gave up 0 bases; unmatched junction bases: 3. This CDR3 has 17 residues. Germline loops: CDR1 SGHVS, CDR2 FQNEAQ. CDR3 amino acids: CASSLSSGGPNTGELFF. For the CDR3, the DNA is TGTGCCAGCAGCTTATCTAGCGGGGGACCGAACACCGGGGAGCTGTTTTTT.

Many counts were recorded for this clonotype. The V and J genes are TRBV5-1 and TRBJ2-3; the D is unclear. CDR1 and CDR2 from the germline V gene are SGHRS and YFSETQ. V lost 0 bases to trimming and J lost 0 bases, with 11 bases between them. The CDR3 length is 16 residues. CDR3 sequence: CASSLESRTSTDTQYF. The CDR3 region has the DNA TGCGCCAGCAGCTTGGAGTCTAGAACTAGCACAGATACGCAGTATTTT.

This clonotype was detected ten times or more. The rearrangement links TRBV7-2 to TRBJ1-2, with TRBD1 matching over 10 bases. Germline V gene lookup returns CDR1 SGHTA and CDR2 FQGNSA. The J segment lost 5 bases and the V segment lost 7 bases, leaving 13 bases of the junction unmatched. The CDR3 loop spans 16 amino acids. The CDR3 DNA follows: TGTGCCAGCATCGTTTGGCGGACAGGGGGGGGTTATGGCTACACCTTC. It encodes CASIVWRTGGGYGYTF.

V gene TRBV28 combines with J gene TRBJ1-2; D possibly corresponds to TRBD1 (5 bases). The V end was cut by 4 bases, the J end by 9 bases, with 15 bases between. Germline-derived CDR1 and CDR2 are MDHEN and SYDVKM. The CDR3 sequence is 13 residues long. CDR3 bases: TGTGCCAGCAGTTCCCATCCGGGACCGAGCTACACCTTC. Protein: CASSSHPGPSYTF.

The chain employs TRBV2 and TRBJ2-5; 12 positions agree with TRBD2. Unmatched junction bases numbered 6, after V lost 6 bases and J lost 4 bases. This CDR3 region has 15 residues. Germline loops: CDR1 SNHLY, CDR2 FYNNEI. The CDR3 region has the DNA TGTGCCAGCAGGGAAACTAGCGGGGGGACAGAGACCCAGTACTTC. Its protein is CASRETSGGTETQYF.

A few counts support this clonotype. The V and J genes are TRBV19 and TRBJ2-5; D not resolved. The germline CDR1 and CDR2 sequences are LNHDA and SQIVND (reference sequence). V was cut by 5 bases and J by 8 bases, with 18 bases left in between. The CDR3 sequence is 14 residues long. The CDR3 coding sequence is TGTGCCAGTAGTGCCGGGCCGGTCGGCTATACCCAGTACTTC. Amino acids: CASSAGPVGYTQYF.

The CDR3 DNA reads as TGTGCCAGCTCCGGGACAGACTCTTTCTACGAGCAGTACTTC. Its translation: CASSGTDSFYEQYF. The genes are TRBV28 and TRBJ2-7, with 7 bases fitting TRBD1. In germline, CDR1 is MDHEN, CDR2 SYDVKM. The CDR3 has 14 amino acids. V lost 8 bases and J lost 3; bases outside the gene matches: 10.

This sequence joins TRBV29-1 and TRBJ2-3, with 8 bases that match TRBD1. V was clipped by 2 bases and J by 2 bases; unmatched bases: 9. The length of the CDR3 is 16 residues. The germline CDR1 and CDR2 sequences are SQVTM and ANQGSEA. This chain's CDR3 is CSVESEQGAYTDTQYF. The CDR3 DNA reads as TGCAGCGTTGAAAGTGAGCAGGGGGCCTACACAGATACGCAGTATTTT.